Listed here are 8 T cell receptor beta chains from one sample, sequenced in a study of T cell changes during pregnancy in multiple sclerosis. Profiled with immunoSEQ multiplex PCR; TCRdb holds only in-frame clones, not every one. The sample holds 25,000 to 35,000 clones, 90% to 95% seen once. The material was peripheral blood, obtained in the first trimester of pregnancy. Every receptor here comes from a female donor in good health, enrolled as a control in a pregnancy study.

The chain has TRBV6-5 and TRBJ1-1; D not resolved. Trimming left V 8 bases short and J 5 bases short, with 15 bases between. The CDR3 covers 13 residues. Germline V gene data show CDR1 as MNHEY and CDR2 as SVGAGI. CDR3 DNA sequence: TGTGCCAGCCGGACTCTTACCGGGACTGAAGCTTTCTTT. Translated: CASRTLTGTEAFF.

Remarks on this clone: The sample has other DNA sequences that encode this CDR3 too. The chain carries TRBV30 and TRBJ1-6; 9 bases agree with TRBD1. This CDR3 is built from 15 residues. J gave up 7 bases and V 6 bases, and 10 bases lay outside the gene matches. From germline, CDR1 is GTSNPN and CDR2 SVGIG (reference sequence). CDR3 amino acids: CACPNGQGRNSPLHF. CDR3 sequence (DNA): TGTGCCTGCCCTAACGGACAGGGGCGCAATTCACCCCTCCACTTT.

This chain connects TRBV7-8 to TRBJ2-3; 7 bases fit TRBD2. This CDR3 comprises 15 residues. Germline V gene lookup returns CDR1 SGHVS and CDR2 FQNEAQ. After removal of 6 bases from V and 1 base from J, the junction contained 7 bases not matched to a gene. CDR3 sequence: CASSTERGGTDTQYF. In DNA, the CDR3 is TGTGCCAGCAGTACCGAACGGGGGGGCACAGATACGCAGTATTTT. The full variable domain, completed using reference TRBV7-8 and TRBJ2-3, is GAGVSQSPRYKVAKRGQDVALRCDPISGHVSLFWYQQALGQGPEFLTYFQNEAQLDKSGLPSDRFFAERPEGSVSTLKIQRTQQEDSAVYLCASSTERGGTDTQYFGPGTRLTVL.

V and J are TRBV19 and TRBJ2-2; TRBD2 matches 14 bases. Per germline, CDR1 LNHDA and CDR2 SQIVND (reference sequence). The V and J ends lost 11 bases and 5 bases, in that order; junction bases with no gene match: 7. CDR3 length: 15 residues. The CDR3 sequence is CAGGLAGVGTGELFF. The CDR3 DNA is TGTGCCGGGGGACTAGCGGGAGTTGGTACCGGGGAGCTGTTTTTT.

This rearrangement joins TRBV30 to TRBJ1-6; D gene uncertain. V lost 0 bases and J 0 bases, leaving 12 bases between the germline ends. The CDR3 extends over 17 amino acids. Germline lookup yields CDR1 GTSNPN and CDR2 SVGIG (reference sequence). CDR3 residues: CAWSVLGRSSYNSPLHF. The CDR3 DNA reads TGTGCCTGGAGTGTACTTGGGAGGAGCTCCTATAATTCACCCCTCCACTTT.

The chain combines TRBV10-3 with TRBJ2-2; D is perhaps TRBD2 (7 bases). Trimming took off 8 bases at V and 1 base at J, with 20 bases between the two ends. CDR1 is ENHRY, CDR2 SYGVKD, per germline. The length of the CDR3 is 17 residues. The CDR3, as DNA: TGTGCCATCGGGGGGGCCTCAGCGGGGATGAACACCGGGGAGCTGTTTTTT. Its protein product is CAIGGASAGMNTGELFF.

The rearrangement links TRBV10-3 to TRBJ1-6; 7 bases match TRBD1. The CDR3 contains 15 residues. Germline values: CDR1 ENHRY, CDR2 SYGVKD. The V gene end was trimmed by 6 bases and the J gene end by 4 bases; junction bases not matched to a gene: 6. The CDR3 nucleotides are TGTGCCATCAGGGCCCAGGGACAGTATAATTCACCCCTCCACTTT. This codes for CAIRAQGQYNSPLHF.

This chain links TRBV5-4 with TRBJ2-7; D possibly corresponds to TRBD2 (6 bases). Looked up from germline, CDR1 is SGHNT and CDR2 is YYREEE (reference sequence). V was shortened by 4 bases and J by 4 bases, with 21 bases between the two germline ends. The CDR3 extends over 16 amino acids. The CDR3 sequence is CASSPYLDEDYYEQYF. The CDR3 bases are TGTGCCAGCAGCCCATACCTCGACGAGGACTATTACGAGCAGTACTTC. The full variable domain, completed using reference TRBV5-4 and TRBJ2-7, is ETGVTQSPTHLIKTRGQQVTLRCSSQSGHNTVSWYQQALGQGPQFIFQYYREEENGRGNFPPRFSGLQFPNYSSELNVNALELDDSALYLCASSPYLDEDYYEQYFGPGTRLTVT.